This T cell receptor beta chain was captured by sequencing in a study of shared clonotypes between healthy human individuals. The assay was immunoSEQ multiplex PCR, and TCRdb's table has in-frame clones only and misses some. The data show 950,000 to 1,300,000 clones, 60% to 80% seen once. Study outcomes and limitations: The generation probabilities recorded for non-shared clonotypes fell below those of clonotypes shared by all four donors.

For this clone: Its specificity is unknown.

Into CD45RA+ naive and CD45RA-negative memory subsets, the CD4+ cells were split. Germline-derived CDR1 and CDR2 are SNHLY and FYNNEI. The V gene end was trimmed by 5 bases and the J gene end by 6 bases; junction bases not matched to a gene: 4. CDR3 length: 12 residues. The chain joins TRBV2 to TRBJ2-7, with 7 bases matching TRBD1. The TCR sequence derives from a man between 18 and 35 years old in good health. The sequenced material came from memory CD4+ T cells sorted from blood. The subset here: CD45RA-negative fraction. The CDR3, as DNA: TGTGCCAGCAGTCCGGACAGGTCCGAGCAGTACTTC. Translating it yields CASSPDRSEQYF.